This TCR beta chain was captured by sequencing in a study of T cell repertoires in cytomegalovirus infection. In the study overall: Selection of CMV epitopes for the study included recently identified HLA-C-restricted and well-studied HLA-B-restricted ones.

This clonotype was picked up a small number of times. The antigen is unknown. This CDR3 contains 15 residues. Trimming took 0 bases from V and 5 from J, leaving 13 bases between them. CDR1 and CDR2 from the germline V gene are MNHNY and SVGAGI (reference sequence). MiXCR, run by TCRdb on the reads, gives a single entry per CDR3 protein. The data show hundreds of thousands of distinct CDR3 sequences, roughly a third seen once. Study results and caveats: People with CMV and the relevant HLA were identified by cumulative public TCR beta family frequency.

The receptor was derived from a human donor in good health (CMV status not recorded). Some clones in this sample may be carry-over from other donors' samples. The V gene is TRBV6-6, the J gene TRBJ2-5; D is perhaps TRBD1 (5 bases). Specimen: cultured PBMCs, collected from culture after CMV antigen stimulation. CDR3 residues: CASSYSSQGKETQYF. The CDR3 coding sequence is TGTGCCAGCAGTTACTCGAGTCAGGGAAAGGAGACCCAGTACTTC.